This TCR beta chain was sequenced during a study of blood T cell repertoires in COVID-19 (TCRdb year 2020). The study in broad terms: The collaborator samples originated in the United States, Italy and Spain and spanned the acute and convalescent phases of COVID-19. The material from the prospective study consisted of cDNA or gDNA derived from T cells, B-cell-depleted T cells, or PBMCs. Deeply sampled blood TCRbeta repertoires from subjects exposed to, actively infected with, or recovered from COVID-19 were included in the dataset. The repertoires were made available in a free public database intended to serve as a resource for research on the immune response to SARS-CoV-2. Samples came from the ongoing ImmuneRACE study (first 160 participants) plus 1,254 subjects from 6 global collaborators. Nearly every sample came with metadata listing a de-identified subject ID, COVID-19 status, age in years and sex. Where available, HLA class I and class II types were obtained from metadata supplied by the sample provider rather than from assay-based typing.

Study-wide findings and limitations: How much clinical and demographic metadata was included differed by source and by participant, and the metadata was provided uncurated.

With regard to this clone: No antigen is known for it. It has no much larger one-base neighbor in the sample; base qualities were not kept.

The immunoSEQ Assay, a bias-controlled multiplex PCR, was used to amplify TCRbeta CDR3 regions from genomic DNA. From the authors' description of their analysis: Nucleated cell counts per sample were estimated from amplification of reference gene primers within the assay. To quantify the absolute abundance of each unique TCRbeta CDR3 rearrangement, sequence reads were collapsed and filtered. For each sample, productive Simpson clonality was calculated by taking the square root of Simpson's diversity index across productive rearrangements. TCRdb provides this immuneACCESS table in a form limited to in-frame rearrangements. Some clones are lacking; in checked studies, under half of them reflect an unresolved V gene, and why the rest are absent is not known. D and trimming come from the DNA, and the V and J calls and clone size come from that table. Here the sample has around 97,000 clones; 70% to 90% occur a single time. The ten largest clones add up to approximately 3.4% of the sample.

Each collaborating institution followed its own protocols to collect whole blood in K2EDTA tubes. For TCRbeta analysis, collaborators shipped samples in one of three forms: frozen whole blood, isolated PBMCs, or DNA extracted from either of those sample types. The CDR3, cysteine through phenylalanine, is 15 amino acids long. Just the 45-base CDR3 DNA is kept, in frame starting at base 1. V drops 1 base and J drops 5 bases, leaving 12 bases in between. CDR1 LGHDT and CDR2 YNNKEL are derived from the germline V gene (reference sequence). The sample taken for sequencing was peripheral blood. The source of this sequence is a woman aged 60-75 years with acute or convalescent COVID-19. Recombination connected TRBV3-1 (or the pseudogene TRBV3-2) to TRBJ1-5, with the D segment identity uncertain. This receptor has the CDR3 CASSQGRFLYQPQHF. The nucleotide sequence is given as TGTGCCAGCAGCCAAGGGAGGTTTCTATATCAGCCCCAGCATTTT.